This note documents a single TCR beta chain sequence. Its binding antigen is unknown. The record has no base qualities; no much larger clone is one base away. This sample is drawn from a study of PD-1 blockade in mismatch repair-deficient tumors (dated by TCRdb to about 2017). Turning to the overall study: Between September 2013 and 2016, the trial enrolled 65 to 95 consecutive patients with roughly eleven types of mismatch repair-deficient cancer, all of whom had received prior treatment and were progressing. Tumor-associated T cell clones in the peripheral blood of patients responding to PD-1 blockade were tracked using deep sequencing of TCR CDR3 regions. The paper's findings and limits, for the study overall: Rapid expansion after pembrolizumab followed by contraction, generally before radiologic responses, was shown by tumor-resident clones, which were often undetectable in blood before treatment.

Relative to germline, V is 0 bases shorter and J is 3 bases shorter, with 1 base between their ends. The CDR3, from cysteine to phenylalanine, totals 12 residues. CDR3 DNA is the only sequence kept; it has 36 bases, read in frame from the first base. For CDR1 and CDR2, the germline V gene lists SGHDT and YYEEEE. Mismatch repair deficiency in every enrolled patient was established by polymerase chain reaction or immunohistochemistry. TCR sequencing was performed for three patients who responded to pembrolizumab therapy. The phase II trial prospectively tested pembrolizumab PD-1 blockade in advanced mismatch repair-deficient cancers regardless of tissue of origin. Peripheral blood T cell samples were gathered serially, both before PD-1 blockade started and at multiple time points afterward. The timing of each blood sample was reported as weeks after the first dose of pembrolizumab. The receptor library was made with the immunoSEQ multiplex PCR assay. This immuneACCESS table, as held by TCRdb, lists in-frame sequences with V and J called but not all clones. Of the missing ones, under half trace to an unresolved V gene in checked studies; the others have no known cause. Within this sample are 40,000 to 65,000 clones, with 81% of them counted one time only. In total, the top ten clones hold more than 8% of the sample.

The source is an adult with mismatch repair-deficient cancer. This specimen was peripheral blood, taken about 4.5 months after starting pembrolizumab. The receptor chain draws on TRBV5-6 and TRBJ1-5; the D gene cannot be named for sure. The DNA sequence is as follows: TGTGCCAGCAGCTTGGCCAATCAGCCCCAGCATTTT. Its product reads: CASSLANQPQHF.